This passage covers 30 T cell receptor beta chains from one sample sequenced in a study of cytomegalovirus exposure and HLA in healthy donors (dated by TCRdb to 2015 to 2018). Library prep was done by the immunoSEQ multiplex PCR assay. A mixture of 60 forward primers for TCR Vbeta segments and 13 reverse primers for TCR Jbeta segments was used in the multiplex PCR. TCRdb retrieved this table from immuneACCESS and kept in-frame rearrangements only. Not all clones are present; in checked studies, unresolved V genes account for under half, and no reason is known for the remainder. The table for this sample shows around 53,000 clones. The ten largest make up approximately 12% of the sample. The sequenced material came from PBMCs. Every receptor here comes from a woman in her thirties in good health and CMV-seropositive.

The chain is built from TRBV30 and TRBJ2-2; maybe TRBD1 (6 bases). Trimming shortened V by 4 bases and J by 4 bases, and 16 bases separated the two germline ends. Germline V lookup: CDR1 GTSNPN, CDR2 SVGIG (reference sequence). CDR3 length equals 15 residues. The DNA of the CDR3 is TGTGCCTGGAACAGGGCAGGGGCGAGCACCGGGGAGCTGTTTTTT. This gives the protein CAWNRAGASTGELFF.

CDR3 region: CASSLWLATSTDTQYF. The CDR3 bases are TGCGCCAGCAGCTTGTGGCTAGCGACTAGCACAGATACGCAGTATTTT. The chain couples TRBV5-1 to TRBJ2-3; D might be TRBD2 (6 bases). The CDR3 has 16 residues. V was shortened by 1 base and J by 0 bases, with 12 bases between the two germline ends. Per the germline V gene, CDR1 is SGHRS and CDR2 is YFSETQ.

V is TRBV9 and J is TRBJ2-7; 9 bases match TRBD2. The CDR3 extends over 16 amino acids. CDR1 SGDLS and CDR2 YYNGEE come from the germline V gene. The trim removed 0 bases at V and 4 bases at J, leaving 8 bases unmatched. The CDR3 bases are TGTGCCAGCAGCGTAGCGCCCTCTAGCGGGAAGTACGAGCAGTACTTC. Residues: CASSVAPSSGKYEQYF.

The CDR3 region is CASKTGAGAPETQYF. CDR3 coding DNA: TGTGCCAGCAAGACGGGGGCGGGGGCCCCGGAGACCCAGTACTTC. The rearrangement uses TRBV6-1 and TRBJ2-5, with a possible D match to TRBD2 (7 bases). The CDR3 totals 15 residues. V dropped 7 bases and J dropped 5 bases, with 20 bases sitting between them. The germline V gene encodes CDR1 MNHNS and CDR2 SASEGT.

The chain joins TRBV30 to TRBJ2-3; TRBD2 is a possible D gene (5 bases). Germline CDR1 reads GTSNPN; CDR2 reads SVGIG (reference sequence). Deletions cut 2 bases from V and 3 bases from J, with 9 bases between. CDR3 size: 13 residues. CDR3 region: CAWSFRGTDTQYF. The CDR3 DNA reads as TGTGCCTGGAGTTTCAGAGGGACAGATACGCAGTATTTT.

The chain employs TRBV19 and TRBJ2-4, with D possibly being TRBD2 (6 bases). The CDR3 has 18 amino acids. V lost 3 bases and J lost 7, with 25 bases in between. Per the germline V gene, CDR1 is LNHDA and CDR2 is SQIVND (reference sequence). The CDR3 bases are TGTGCCAGTAGTATGGTCTGGGGGGTGAAAGTTGAGCGGAACATTCAGTACTTC. As protein: CASSMVWGVKVERNIQYF.

The chain is built from TRBV4-1 and TRBJ2-7; TRBD2 matches at 8 bases. CDR1 is MGHRA, CDR2 YSYEKL, per germline. V trimming: 2 bases; J trimming: 6 bases; junction bases outside the gene matches: 9. This CDR3 comprises 15 residues. The CDR3 sequence: CASSQLSGEDPEQYF. The CDR3 nucleotides are TGCGCCAGCAGCCAACTTAGCGGGGAGGATCCCGAGCAGTACTTC.

The chain employs TRBV19 and TRBJ2-7; 7 nucleotides line up with TRBD1. The CDR3 is made up of 13 amino acids. With V trimmed by 9 bases and J by 2 bases, 7 bases remained unmatched. Germline V lookup: CDR1 LNHDA, CDR2 SQIVND (reference sequence). The chain's CDR3 is CASRGQATYEQYF. DNA of the CDR3: TGTGCCAGCCGAGGACAGGCGACCTACGAGCAGTACTTC.

The chain links TRBV5-1 to TRBJ2-7; D is undetermined. Germline V lookup: CDR1 SGHRS, CDR2 YFSETQ. Trimming cost V 0 bases and J 3 bases, with 4 bases left between them. The CDR3 runs 12 residues. CDR3 loop: CASSLDNYEQYF. Here the CDR3 DNA reads TGCGCCAGCAGCTTGGACAACTACGAGCAGTACTTC. Full variable domain (missing parts from reference TRBV5-1 and TRBJ2-7): KAGVTQTPRYLIKTRGQQVTLSCSPISGHRSVSWYQQTPGQGLQFLFEYFSETQRNKGNFPGRFSGRQFSNSRSEMNVSTLELGDSALYLCASSLDNYEQYFGPGTRLTVT.

The chain couples TRBV30 to TRBJ1-6; TRBD1 matches 11 bases. The ends lost 1 base at V and 10 bases at J; junction bases unmatched: 3. CDR3 length: 14 amino acids. Germline V gene sequence: CDR1 GTSNPN, CDR2 SVGIG (reference sequence). CDR3 region: CAWSGDRGGSPLHF. CDR3 bases: TGTGCCTGGAGTGGGGACAGGGGGGGGTCACCCCTCCACTTT. The full variable domain, in which reference TRBV30 and TRBJ1-6 provide the parts outside the CDR3, is SQTIHQWPATLVQPVGSPLSLECTVEGTSNPNLYWYRQAAGRGLQLLFYSVGIGQISSEVPQNLSASRPQDRQFILSSKKLLLSDSGFYLCAWSGDRGGSPLHFGNGTRLTVT.

The rearrangement joins TRBV19 to TRBJ1-5; no reliable D call. This CDR3 is 12 amino acids long. Germline CDR1 and CDR2: LNHDA and SQIVND (reference sequence). Here the CDR3 reads CASGEGEQPQHF. CDR3 nucleotides: TGTGCGAGCGGGGAAGGAGAACAGCCCCAGCATTTT.

The chain has TRBV30 and TRBJ1-1, with 7 bases lining up with TRBD1. Germline V lookup: CDR1 GTSNPN, CDR2 SVGIG (reference sequence). The CDR3 covers 13 residues. V was clipped by 5 bases and J by 6 bases; unmatched bases: 9. The CDR3 protein is CAWARSTGAEAFF. The CDR3 nucleotides read TGTGCCTGGGCCCGATCTACAGGGGCTGAAGCTTTCTTT. Looking up the rest from reference TRBV30 and TRBJ1-1 gives the full variable domain: SQTIHQWPATLVQPVGSPLSLECTVEGTSNPNLYWYRQAAGRGLQLLFYSVGIGQISSEVPQNLSASRPQDRQFILSSKKLLLSDSGFYLCAWARSTGAEAFFGQGTRLTVV.

The chain recombines TRBV30 with TRBJ2-1; 13 nucleotides line up with TRBD2. V was pared by 5 bases and J by 6 bases, with 10 bases of the junction left unmatched. Germline lookup yields CDR1 GTSNPN and CDR2 SVGIG (reference sequence). The CDR3 is 16 amino acids. CDR3 bases: TGTGCCTGGGGAGATTTGACTAGCGGGGGGACCAATGAGCAGTTCTTC. It codes for CAWGDLTSGGTNEQFF.

The V gene is TRBV19, the J gene TRBJ1-1; 7 positions match TRBD1. From germline, CDR1 is LNHDA and CDR2 SQIVND (reference sequence). Trimming removed 7 bases from V and 4 bases from J; junction bases left unmatched: 12. This CDR3 is 15 amino acids long. CDR3 DNA: TGTGCCAGTACCCGGGACAGATGGGCTGGCACTGAAGCTTTCTTT. As protein: CASTRDRWAGTEAFF.

The gene calls are TRBV2 and TRBJ2-5; D is unresolved. Germline CDR1 reads SNHLY; CDR2 reads FYNNEI. There are 13 residues in the CDR3. With 6 bases removed from V and 3 bases from J, the gap between germline ends came to 11 bases. CDR3 nucleotide sequence: TGTGCCAGCAGCGTGGGCCTCAAAGAGACCCAGTACTTC. Translation gives CASSVGLKETQYF.

The rearrangement uses TRBV5-1 and TRBJ2-7; TRBD1 aligns across 7 bases. The CDR3 runs 13 residues. V shed 4 bases, J shed 2 bases, and the junction held 3 bases outside the gene matches. CDR1 and CDR2 (germline): SGHRS, YFSETQ. DNA of the CDR3: TGCGCCAGCAGCAAGGGGGCAACCTACGAGCAGTACTTC. Amino acids: CASSKGATYEQYF.

The CDR3 DNA reads as TGTGCCAGCAGCGTAGCGGGGAGCACAGATACGCAGTATTTT. It encodes CASSVAGSTDTQYF. The chain is built from TRBV9 and TRBJ2-3; possibly TRBD2 for D (5 bases). V was clipped by 0 bases and J by 0 bases, with 5 bases between them. This CDR3 is 14 amino acids long. Germline assignment: CDR1 SGDLS and CDR2 YYNGEE.

J is TRBJ1-5 and V is TRBV9; D may be TRBD1 (5 bases). V was pared by 4 bases and J by 0 bases, with 11 bases between. Germline assignment: CDR1 SGDLS and CDR2 YYNGEE. This CDR3 contains 15 residues. The CDR3 coding sequence is TGTGCCAGCAGCTTCTCACAGGATAGCAATCAGCCCCAGCATTTT. Amino acids: CASSFSQDSNQPQHF.

This chain links TRBV29-1 with TRBJ2-2; TRBD1 matches at 8 bases. The CDR3 runs 14 residues. Germline-derived CDR1 and CDR2 are SQVTM and ANQGSEA. J was trimmed by 7 bases and V by 4 bases; bases with no gene match: 8. The CDR3 sequence: CSVAGQGIGGELFF. Written as DNA, the CDR3 is TGCAGCGTTGCAGGACAGGGCATAGGCGGGGAGCTGTTTTTT.

The chain has TRBV11-1 and TRBJ2-1, with D perhaps matching TRBD2 (6 bases). CDR1 is SGHAT and CDR2 is FQDESV in the germline V gene (reference sequence). The CDR3 is made up of 14 amino acids. Trimming removed 1 base at V and 8 bases at J, with 12 bases between. The CDR3 spells CASSLESGVHEQFF. The CDR3 DNA reads as TGTGCCAGCAGCTTAGAATCGGGGGTGCATGAGCAGTTCTTC. Looking up the rest from reference TRBV11-1 and TRBJ2-1 gives the full variable domain: EAEVAQSPRYKITEKSQAVAFWCDPISGHATLYWYRQILGQGPELLVQFQDESVVDDSQLPKDRFSAERLKGVDSTLKIQPAELGDSAMYLCASSLESGVHEQFFGPGTRLTVL.

The V gene is TRBV9, the J gene TRBJ2-1; the match to TRBD1 covers 10 bases. The CDR3 runs 16 residues. The V and J ends lost 0 bases and 7 bases, in that order; junction bases with no gene match: 7. Looked up from germline, CDR1 is SGDLS and CDR2 is YYNGEE. CDR3 sequence reads: CASSVDGTGARNEQFF. In DNA form, the CDR3 reads TGTGCCAGCAGCGTAGATGGGACAGGGGCTAGGAATGAGCAGTTCTTC.

The chain couples TRBV29-1 to TRBJ1-1; 9 nucleotides align to TRBD1. This CDR3 has 15 residues. Germline CDR1 and CDR2: SQVTM and ANQGSEA. V shed 5 bases and J 0 bases; nucleotides not matched to a gene: 7. Here the CDR3 DNA reads TGCAGCGTTACCATGGACAGGGGTTTGAACACTGAAGCTTTCTTT. It is translated as CSVTMDRGLNTEAFF.

This sequence joins TRBV4-1 and TRBJ1-5; TRBD1 aligns across 9 bases. The germline CDR1 and CDR2 sequences are MGHRA and YSYEKL. Germline trimming cut 3 bases from V and 6 bases from J; bases unmatched to any gene: 6. This CDR3 spans 15 amino acids. The CDR3 DNA follows: TGCGCCAGCAGCCATCATACAGGGGGCACTCAGCCCCAGCATTTT. It translates to CASSHHTGGTQPQHF.

The chain uses TRBV25-1 and TRBJ2-7; D may be TRBD1 (6 bases). Looked up from germline, CDR1 is MGHDK and CDR2 is SYGVNS. CDR3 length equals 14 residues. Trimming took off 3 bases at V and 3 bases at J, with 12 bases between the two ends. CDR3 loop: CASSDQGNGYEQYF. In DNA, the CDR3 is TGTGCCAGCAGTGATCAGGGGAACGGCTACGAGCAGTACTTC.

The chain carries TRBV19 and TRBJ1-1, with TRBD1 identical over 7 bases. Trimming at V came to 9 bases and at J to 1 base, leaving 11 bases not matched to a gene. Germline V lookup: CDR1 LNHDA, CDR2 SQIVND (reference sequence). The CDR3 loop spans 15 amino acids. The CDR3 region has the DNA TGTGCCAGCCTCTTAAACAGGGGACCGAACACTGAAGCTTTCTTT. Translation: CASLLNRGPNTEAFF.

The V call is TRBV5-1, the J call TRBJ2-1; TRBD2 aligns across 7 bases. Germline CDR1 reads SGHRS; CDR2 reads YFSETQ. V lost 4 bases to trimming and J lost 9 bases; unmatched junction nucleotides: 16. The CDR3 loop spans 16 amino acids. The CDR3 DNA reads TGCGCCAGCAGCCCACCGGGACTAACCTCTTTTGGTGAGCAGTTCTTC. It codes for CASSPPGLTSFGEQFF. Full variable domain (missing parts from reference TRBV5-1 and TRBJ2-1): KAGVTQTPRYLIKTRGQQVTLSCSPISGHRSVSWYQQTPGQGLQFLFEYFSETQRNKGNFPGRFSGRQFSNSRSEMNVSTLELGDSALYLCASSPPGLTSFGEQFFGPGTRLTVL.

The genes are TRBV6-1 and TRBJ2-7; TRBD2 matches 10 bases. This CDR3 has 14 amino acids. Trimming at V came to 10 bases and at J to 4 bases, leaving 10 bases not matched to a gene. Germline assignment: CDR1 MNHNS and CDR2 SASEGT. The CDR3 reads CATEGASGRYEQYF. CDR3 in DNA: TGTGCCACCGAGGGTGCTAGCGGGAGATACGAGCAGTACTTC.

The chain combines TRBV27 with TRBJ2-1; the D gene is possibly TRBD2 (5 bases). The CDR3 length is 11 residues. The V and J ends lost 3 bases and 10 bases respectively, with 7 bases between them. The germline gives CDR1 MNHEY, CDR2 SMNVEV (reference sequence). This CDR3 is CASSFRGEQFF. In DNA form, the CDR3 reads TGTGCCAGCAGTTTCAGAGGGGAGCAGTTCTTC.

This chain uses TRBV11-2 with TRBJ1-1, with D maybe TRBD1 (6 bases). The CDR3 has 16 residues. The germline V gene has CDR1 SGHAT and CDR2 FQNNGV. Trimming pared 8 bases from V and 2 bases from J, leaving 21 bases between. The CDR3 loop is CASRVVATGLNTEAFF. In DNA form, the CDR3 reads TGTGCCAGCCGGGTAGTCGCGACAGGCCTTAACACTGAAGCTTTCTTT.

CDR3 protein: CSVQSLGHKAEAFF. The CDR3 DNA sequence: TGCAGCGTTCAATCACTGGGGCATAAGGCTGAAGCTTTCTTT. The V and J genes are TRBV29-1 and TRBJ1-1; D perhaps matches TRBD1 (5 bases). The V and J ends lost 5 bases and 6 bases respectively, with 19 bases between them. Germline V lookup: CDR1 SQVTM, CDR2 ANQGSEA. CDR3 size: 14 residues.